This section outlines one TCR beta chain sequence together with its context. The record originates from a study of cytomegalovirus exposure and HLA in healthy donors. V was clipped by 2 bases and J by 1 base, with 8 bases between them. This CDR3 contains 14 residues. The germline V gene has CDR1 MNHNS and CDR2 SASEGT. The records omit this donor's CMV serostatus. Both 60 Vbeta primers and 13 Jbeta primers went into the PCR. In the original workflow: About 80 million unique TCR beta chains, around 10 million of them shared, were counted by a later analysis. Produced via immunoSEQ multiplex PCR; TCRdb's table is partial and in-frame only. V, J and clone size were drawn from that table, and D and trimming were deduced from the DNA. This sample has under 75,000 clones; about 74% occur once, and the top ten carry about 10%.

The sequenced sample consisted of PBMCs. The receptor comes from a human donor in good health. The chain employs TRBV6-1 and TRBJ1-1; D might be TRBD1 (6 bases). The chain's CDR3 is CASSENRANTEAFF. The DNA of the CDR3 is TGTGCCAGCAGTGAAAACAGGGCGAACACTGAAGCTTTCTTT.